This entry lists 8 T cell receptor beta chains sequenced from one sample in a study of shared clonotypes between healthy human individuals. The assay was immunoSEQ multiplex PCR, and TCRdb's table has in-frame clones only and misses some. The sample consists of 2 million or so clones, just under 95% of them appearing once. Naive CD8 cells lacked CD45RO and underwent positive selection for CCR7, leaving out terminally differentiated effector memory CD45RA+ cells. Sequenced material: naive CD8+ T cells sorted from blood. The receptors stem from a man younger than 30 in good health.

This chain links TRBV5-1 with TRBJ2-7; 8 nucleotides agree with TRBD1. V shed 1 base and J 5 bases; nucleotides not matched to a gene: 11. CDR3 length equals 16 residues. The germline CDR1 and CDR2 sequences are SGHRS and YFSETQ. The CDR3 DNA reads as TGCGCCAGCAGCTTGTTTGAACAGGGGGTTCGCCACGAGCAGTACTTC. Its protein is CASSLFEQGVRHEQYF. Full variable domain (rest looked up from reference TRBV5-1 and TRBJ2-7): KAGVTQTPRYLIKTRGQQVTLSCSPISGHRSVSWYQQTPGQGLQFLFEYFSETQRNKGNFPGRFSGRQFSNSRSEMNVSTLELGDSALYLCASSLFEQGVRHEQYFGPGTRLTVT.

CDR3: CASSALLSGGLPETQYF. For the CDR3, the DNA is TGTGCCAGCAGTGCTTTGTTATCGGGGGGCCTCCCGGAGACCCAGTACTTC. This sequence joins TRBV6-1 and TRBJ2-5, with D perhaps TRBD2 (7 bases). The germline V gene encodes CDR1 MNHNS and CDR2 SASEGT. The CDR3 extends over 17 amino acids. V lost 4 bases to trimming and J lost 5 bases, with 23 bases between them.

Here the CDR3 reads CASSSQRGGIYNEQFF. DNA of the CDR3: TGTGCCAGCAGTTCACAGAGGGGCGGGATTTACAATGAGCAGTTCTTC. The chain carries TRBV25-1 and TRBJ2-1; possible D gene TRBD2, 6 bases. In germline, CDR1 is MGHDK, CDR2 SYGVNS. With 5 bases removed from V and 4 bases from J, the gap between germline ends came to 18 bases. There are 16 residues in the CDR3. Variable domain in full (rest from reference TRBV25-1 and TRBJ2-1): EADIYQTPRYLVIGTGKKITLECSQTMGHDKMYWYQQDPGMELHLIHYSYGVNSTEKGDLSSESTVSRIRTEHFPLTLESARPSHTSQYLCASSSQRGGIYNEQFFGPGTRLTVL.

As to this clone: This sample includes further DNA sequences coding for the same CDR3. The gene calls are TRBV5-4 and TRBJ1-2; D gene ambiguous. V gave up 0 bases and J gave up 2 bases, with 5 bases separating them. The CDR3 is made up of 13 amino acids. Germline CDR1 is SGHNT and CDR2 is YYREEE (reference sequence). The CDR3 loop is CASSLGGNYGYTF. The CDR3 DNA is TGTGCCAGCAGCTTGGGCGGGAACTATGGCTACACCTTC.

This clone was recorded only once. This sample also contains other DNA sequences that code for the same CDR3. The chain is built from TRBV27 and TRBJ1-2; 9 nucleotides line up with TRBD1. Unmatched junction bases numbered 9, after V lost 2 bases and J lost 5 bases. CDR1 and CDR2 (germline): MNHEY, SMNVEV (reference sequence). This CDR3 is built from 16 residues. In DNA form, the CDR3 reads TGTGCCAGCAGTTTAAGTCCCGGGACAGGGATTTATGGCTACACCTTC. Its translation is CASSLSPGTGIYGYTF.

V is TRBV11-2 and J is TRBJ2-3, with D possibly TRBD2 on 7 matching bases. CDR3 length: 15 amino acids. Germline V gene lookup returns CDR1 SGHAT and CDR2 FQNNGV. V was shortened by 3 bases and J by 1 base, with 11 bases between the two germline ends. The CDR3 DNA is TGTGCCAGCAGCTTGGGGGGGCCGGGCACAGATACGCAGTATTTT. Protein: CASSLGGPGTDTQYF.

This clone was recorded only once. The genes are TRBV5-6 and TRBJ2-7, with D perhaps matching TRBD1 (7 bases). Germline V gene sequence: CDR1 SGHDT, CDR2 YYEEEE. Trimming took 2 bases from V and 6 from J, leaving 9 bases between them. The CDR3 is made up of 12 amino acids. The CDR3 protein is CASSFQGGEQYF. DNA of the CDR3: TGTGCCAGCAGCTTTCAGGGGGGCGAGCAGTACTTC.

This clone was seen only once. The chain carries TRBV19 and TRBJ2-1; D not certain. Germline V gene lookup returns CDR1 LNHDA and CDR2 SQIVND (reference sequence). The CDR3 consists of 14 residues. Trimming removed 3 bases from V and 8 bases from J, with 14 bases in between. The DNA of the CDR3 is TGTGCCAGTAGTATCTTCGGCTACTCCGATGAGCAGTTCTTC. Translated: CASSIFGYSDEQFF.